This paragraph reports one T cell receptor (beta chain). From PBMCs, CD4+ and CD8+ T cells were sorted. These data belong to a study of CD8+ T cells in alopecia areata. It was cDNA, reverse transcribed from extracted RNA, that served as the sequencing template. Method: immunoSEQ multiplex PCR; TCRdb's copy keeps in-frame clones and lacks some. The sample includes 120,000 or so clones, around 48% of them seen just once. This receptor was obtained from a human donor with alopecia areata. Specimen: NKG2D-low CD8+ T cells sorted from blood.

This CDR3 is CASSPTFWQVTGELFF. CDR3 sequence (DNA): TGTGCCAGCAGCCCTACCTTCTGGCAGGTGACCGGGGAGCTGTTTTTT. This chain joins TRBV7-9 and TRBJ2-2; D gene uncertain. The V gene lost 5 bases and the J gene lost 5 bases, with 18 bases spanning the gap. CDR1 and CDR2 from the germline V gene are SEHNR and FQNEAQ (reference sequence). There are 16 residues in the CDR3. The full variable domain, with the rest looked up from reference TRBV7-9 and TRBJ2-2, is DTGVSQNPRHKITKRGQNVTFRCDPISEHNRLYWYRQTLGQGPEFLTYFQNEAQLEKSRLLSDRFSAERPKGSFSTLEIQRTEQGDSAMYLCASSPTFWQVTGELFFGEGSRLTVL.